The source of this T cell receptor (beta chain) is a study of PD-L1 blockade in urothelial cancer. Study information: Male sex and bladder-origin urothelial cancer were recorded for about 85% of the roughly 29 patients.

As for time point: pretreatment peripheral blood. The cohort comprised individuals with locally advanced or metastatic urothelial carcinoma. The repertoire was sequenced with immunoSEQ multiplex PCR; TCRdb's copy has only in-frame clones and lacks some. The repertoire has about 130,000 clones, 84% of them found once; the top ten carry around 3.2%. The CDR3 totals 14 residues. The V and J ends lost 3 bases and 10 bases respectively, with 13 bases between them. CDR1 is SGHTA, CDR2 FQGTGA, per germline. Sequenced here: PBMCs, sampled around atezolizumab (anti-PD-L1) treatment. The gene calls are TRBV7-3 and TRBJ1-6, with D unclear. This clonotype was obtained from a man aged 45-65 years with urothelial cancer. CDR3 loop: CASSFGLQGSPLHF. CDR3 sequence (DNA): TGTGCCAGCAGCTTCGGACTACAAGGGTCACCCCTCCACTTT.